The entry that follows covers one TCR beta chain sequence. Looked up from germline, CDR1 is SGHDT and CDR2 is YYEEEE. CDR3 length: 15 residues. Trimming cost V 4 bases and J 8 bases, with 18 bases left between them. The source of the sample is a study of cytotoxic CD8 clonotypes in ibrutinib-treated CLL. Clones were read by immunoSEQ multiplex PCR, and TCRdb kept only the in-frame ones, dropping some. The table has about 130,000 clones, 60% to 85% seen once; the top ten hold 4.5% to 6%. The TCR comes from a human donor with chronic lymphocytic leukemia. The sample here was PBMCs, taken after 24 months of ibrutinib treatment. The chain has TRBV5-6 and TRBJ1-4; D may be TRBD1 (6 bases). The CDR3: CASSSSGGLEEKLFF. The CDR3 nucleotides are TGTGCCAGCAGCAGCTCGGGGGGCCTGGAGGAAAAACTGTTTTTT.